The clone carrying this T cell receptor beta chain was recorded a few times. Its matching antigen is unknown. Sequencing was performed with immunoSEQ multiplex PCR; in TCRdb, only in-frame clones are kept and a portion is missing. The sample yields fewer than 55,000 clones, about 70% seen once. After about 10 days in culture, the CD4+ T cells were isolated. Either the mRNA-1273 or the BNT162b2 vaccine was given to participants as two doses. Fresh IL-2-containing medium replaced half the medium on days 3 and 7. This sample stems from a study of vaccination effects on CD4 cells after COVID-19. Whole-study context: A median of 72 days separated the second dose and sampling. IL-2 at about 10 IU/ml and peptides at about 10 ug/ml were added to cultured PBMC, around 1.9 million per well. Notes on the study in general: Clonal contraction was marked in infection- and vaccine-induced clones late after vaccination.

The receptor was derived from a human donor who received a COVID-19 vaccine. Source: CD4+ T cells from PBMCs cultured without peptide, taken after COVID-19 vaccination.

The DNA for the CDR3 is TGTGCCAGTAGTATAGATCCAGGTGGGGGGGCGCCTAGCACAGATACGCAGTATTTT. It specifies CASSIDPGGGAPSTDTQYF. V usage is TRBV19 and J usage is TRBJ2-3; possibly TRBD2 for D (7 bases). CDR3 length: 19 amino acids. The ends were cut back, 0 bases at V and 0 bases at J, with 19 bases in the middle. Germline CDR1 LNHDA, CDR2 SQIVND (reference sequence). The full variable domain, rest sourced from reference TRBV19 and TRBJ2-3, is DGGITQSPKYLFRKEGQNVTLSCEQNLNHDAMYWYRQDPGQGLRLIYYSQIVNDFQKGDIAEGYSVSREKKESFPLTVTSAQKNPTAFYLCASSIDPGGGAPSTDTQYFGPGTRLTVL.